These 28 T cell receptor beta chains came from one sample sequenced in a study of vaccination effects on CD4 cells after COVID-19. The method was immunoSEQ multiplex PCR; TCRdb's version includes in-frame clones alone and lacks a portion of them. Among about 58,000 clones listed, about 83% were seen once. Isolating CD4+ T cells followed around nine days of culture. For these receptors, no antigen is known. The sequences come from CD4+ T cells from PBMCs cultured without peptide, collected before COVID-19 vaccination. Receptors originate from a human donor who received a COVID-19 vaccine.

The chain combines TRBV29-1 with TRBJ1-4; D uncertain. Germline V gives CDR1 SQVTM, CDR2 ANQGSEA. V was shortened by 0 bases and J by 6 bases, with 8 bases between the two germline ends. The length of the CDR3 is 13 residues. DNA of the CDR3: TGCAGCGTTGAAGAGGGAAGGGATGAAAAACTGTTTTTT. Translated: CSVEEGRDEKLFF.

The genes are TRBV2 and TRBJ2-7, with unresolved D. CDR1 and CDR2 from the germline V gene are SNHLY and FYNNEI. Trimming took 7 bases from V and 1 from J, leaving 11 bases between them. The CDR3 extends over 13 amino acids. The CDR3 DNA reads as TGTGCCAGCAAGAGATGGTGGTCCTACGAGCAGTACGTC. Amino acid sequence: CASKRWWSYEQYV.

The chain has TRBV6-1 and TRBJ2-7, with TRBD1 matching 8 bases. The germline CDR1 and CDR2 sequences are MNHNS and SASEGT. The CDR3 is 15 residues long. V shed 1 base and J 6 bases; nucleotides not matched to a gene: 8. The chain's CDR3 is CASSEGRTGNGEQYV. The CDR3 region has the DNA TGTGCCAGCAGTGAAGGGAGGACAGGGAATGGCGAGCAGTACGTC.

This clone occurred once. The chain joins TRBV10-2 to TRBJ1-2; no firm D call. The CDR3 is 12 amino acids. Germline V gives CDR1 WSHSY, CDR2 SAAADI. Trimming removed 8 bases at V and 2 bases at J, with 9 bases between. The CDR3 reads CASGTPNYGYTF. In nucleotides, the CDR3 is TGCGCCAGCGGCACACCGAACTATGGCTACACCTTC.

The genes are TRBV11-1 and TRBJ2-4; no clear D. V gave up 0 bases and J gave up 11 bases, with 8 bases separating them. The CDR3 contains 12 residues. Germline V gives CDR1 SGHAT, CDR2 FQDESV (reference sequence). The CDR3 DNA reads TGTGCCAGCAGCTTAGCGGGCACCCTTCAGTACTTC. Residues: CASSLAGTLQYF.

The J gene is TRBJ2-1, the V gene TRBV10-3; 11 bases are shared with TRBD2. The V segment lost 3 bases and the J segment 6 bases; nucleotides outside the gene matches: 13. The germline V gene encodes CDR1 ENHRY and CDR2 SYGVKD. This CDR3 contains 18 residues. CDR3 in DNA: TGTGCCATCAGTGACCCGAGAAGCCTAGCGGGGGGATCCAATGAGCAGTTCTTC. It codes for CAISDPRSLAGGSNEQFF.

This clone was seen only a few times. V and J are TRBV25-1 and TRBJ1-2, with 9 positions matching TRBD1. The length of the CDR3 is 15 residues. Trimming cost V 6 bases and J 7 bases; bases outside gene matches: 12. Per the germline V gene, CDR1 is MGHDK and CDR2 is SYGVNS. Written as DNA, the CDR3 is TGTGCCAGCAGCCCGGGACAGGGTAGGTCGGTTGGCTACACCTTC. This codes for CASSPGQGRSVGYTF.

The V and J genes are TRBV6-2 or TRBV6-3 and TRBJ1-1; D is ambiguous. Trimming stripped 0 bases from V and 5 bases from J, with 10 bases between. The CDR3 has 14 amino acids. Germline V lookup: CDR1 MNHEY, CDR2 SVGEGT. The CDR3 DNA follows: TGTGCCAGCAGTTACTCGCGGGTAGTGACTGAAGCTTTCTTT. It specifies CASSYSRVVTEAFF.

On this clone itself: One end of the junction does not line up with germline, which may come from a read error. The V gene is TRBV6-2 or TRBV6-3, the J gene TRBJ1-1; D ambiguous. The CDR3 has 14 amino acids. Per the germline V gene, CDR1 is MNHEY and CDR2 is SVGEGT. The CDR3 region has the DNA TGTGCCAGCAGTTACTCGCGGTTGAACGCTGAAGCTTTCTTT. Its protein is CASSYSRLNAEAFF.

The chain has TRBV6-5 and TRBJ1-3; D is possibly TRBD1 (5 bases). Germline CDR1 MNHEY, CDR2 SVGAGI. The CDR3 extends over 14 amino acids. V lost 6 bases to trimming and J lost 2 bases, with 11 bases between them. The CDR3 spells CASRPGPAGNTIYF. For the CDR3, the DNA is TGTGCCAGCAGGCCGGGACCAGCTGGAAACACCATATATTTT.

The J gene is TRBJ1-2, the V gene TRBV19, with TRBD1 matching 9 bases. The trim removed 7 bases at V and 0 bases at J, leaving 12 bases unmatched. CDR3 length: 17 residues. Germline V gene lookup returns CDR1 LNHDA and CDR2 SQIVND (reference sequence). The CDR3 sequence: CASNSLAGTGTNYGYTF. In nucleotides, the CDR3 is TGTGCCAGTAATTCTCTCGCCGGGACAGGGACTAACTATGGCTACACCTTC.

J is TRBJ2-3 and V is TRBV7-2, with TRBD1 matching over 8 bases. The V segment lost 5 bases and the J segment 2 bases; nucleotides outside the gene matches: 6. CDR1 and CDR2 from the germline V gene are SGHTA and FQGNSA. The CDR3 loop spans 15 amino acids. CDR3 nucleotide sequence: TGTGCCAGCAGCCCCATGGGACAGGTCACAGATACGCAGTATTTT. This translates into CASSPMGQVTDTQYF.

CDR3 nucleotides: TGCGCCAGCAGCTTGGACGGCTTCAATGAAAAACTGTTTTTT. Protein product: CASSLDGFNEKLFF. The chain recombines TRBV5-1 with TRBJ1-4; D gene unclear. The CDR3 has 14 residues. The V end lost 0 bases, the J end lost 5 bases, and 8 bases lay between the germline ends. From germline, CDR1 is SGHRS and CDR2 YFSETQ.

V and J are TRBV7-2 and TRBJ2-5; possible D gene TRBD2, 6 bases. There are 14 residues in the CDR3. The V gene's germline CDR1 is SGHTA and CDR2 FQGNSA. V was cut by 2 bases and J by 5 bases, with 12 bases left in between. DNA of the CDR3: TGTGCCAGCAGCTTACGGCGGGGTAGCGAGACCCAGTACTTC. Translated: CASSLRRGSETQYF.

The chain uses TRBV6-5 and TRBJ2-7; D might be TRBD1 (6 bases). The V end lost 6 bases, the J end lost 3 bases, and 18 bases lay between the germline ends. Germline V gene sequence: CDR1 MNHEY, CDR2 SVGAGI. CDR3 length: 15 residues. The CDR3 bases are TGTGCCAGCAGCCCACAGGGATTGGGTTACTACGAGCAGTACGTC. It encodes CASSPQGLGYYEQYV.

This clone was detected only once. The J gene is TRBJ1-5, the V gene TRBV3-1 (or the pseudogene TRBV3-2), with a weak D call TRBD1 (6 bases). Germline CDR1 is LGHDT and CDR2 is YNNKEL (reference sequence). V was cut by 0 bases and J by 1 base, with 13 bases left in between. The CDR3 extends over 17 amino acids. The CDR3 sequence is CASSQDLGAGSNQPQHF. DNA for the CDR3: TGTGCCAGCAGCCAAGATTTGGGGGCGGGAAGCAATCAGCCCCAGCATTTT.

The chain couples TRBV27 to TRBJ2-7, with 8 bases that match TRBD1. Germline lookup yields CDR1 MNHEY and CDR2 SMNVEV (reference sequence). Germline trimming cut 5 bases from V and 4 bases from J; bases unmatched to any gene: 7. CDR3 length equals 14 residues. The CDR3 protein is CASSPRRDRYEQYV. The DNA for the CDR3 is TGTGCCAGCAGTCCGCGCCGGGACAGGTACGAGCAGTACGTC.

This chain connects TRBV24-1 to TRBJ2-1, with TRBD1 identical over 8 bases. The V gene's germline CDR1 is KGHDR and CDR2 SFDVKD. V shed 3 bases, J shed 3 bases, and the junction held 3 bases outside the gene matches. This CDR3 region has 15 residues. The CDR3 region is CATSDAGTGYNEQFF. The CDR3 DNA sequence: TGTGCCACCAGTGATGCAGGGACAGGCTACAATGAGCAGTTCTTC.

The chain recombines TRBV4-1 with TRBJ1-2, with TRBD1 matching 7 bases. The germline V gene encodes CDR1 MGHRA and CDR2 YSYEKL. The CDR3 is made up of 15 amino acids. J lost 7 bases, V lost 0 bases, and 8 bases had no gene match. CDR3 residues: CASSQDPTGSGGYTF. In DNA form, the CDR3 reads TGCGCCAGCAGCCAAGATCCGACAGGGTCGGGTGGCTACACCTTC.

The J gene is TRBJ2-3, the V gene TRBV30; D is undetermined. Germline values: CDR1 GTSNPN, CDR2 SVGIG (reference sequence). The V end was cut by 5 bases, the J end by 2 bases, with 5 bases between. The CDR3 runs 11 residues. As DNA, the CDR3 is TGTGCCTGGTCCATCACAGATACGCAGTATTTT. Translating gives CAWSITDTQYF.

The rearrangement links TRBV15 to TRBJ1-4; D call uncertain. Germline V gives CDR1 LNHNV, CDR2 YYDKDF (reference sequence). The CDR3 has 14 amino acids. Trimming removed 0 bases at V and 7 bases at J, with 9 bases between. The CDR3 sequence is CATSRDRYIEKLFF. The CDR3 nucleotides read TGTGCCACCAGCAGAGACAGGTACATTGAAAAACTGTTTTTT.

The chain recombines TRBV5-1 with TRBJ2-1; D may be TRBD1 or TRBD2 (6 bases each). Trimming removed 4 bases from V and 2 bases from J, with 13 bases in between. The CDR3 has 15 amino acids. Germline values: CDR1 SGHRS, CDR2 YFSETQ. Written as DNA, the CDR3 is TGCGCCAGCAGCACGCTAGGGGGGACCTACAATGAGCAGTTCTTC. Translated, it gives CASSTLGGTYNEQFF.

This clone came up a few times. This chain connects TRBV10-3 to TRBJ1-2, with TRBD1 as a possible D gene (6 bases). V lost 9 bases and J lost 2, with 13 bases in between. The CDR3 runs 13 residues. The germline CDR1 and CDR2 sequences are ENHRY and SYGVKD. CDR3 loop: CAISTGTNYGYTF. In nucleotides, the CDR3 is TGTGCCATTTCGACAGGTACCAACTATGGCTACACCTTC.

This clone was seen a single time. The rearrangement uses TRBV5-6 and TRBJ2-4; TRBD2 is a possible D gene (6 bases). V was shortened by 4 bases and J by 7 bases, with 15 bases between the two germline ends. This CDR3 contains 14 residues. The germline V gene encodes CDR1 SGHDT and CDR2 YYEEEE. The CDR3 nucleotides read TGTGCCAGCAGCCAAAGCCTTGGAGGGAACATTCAGTACTTC. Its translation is CASSQSLGGNIQYF. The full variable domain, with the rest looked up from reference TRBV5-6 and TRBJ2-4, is DAGVTQSPTHLIKTRGQQVTLRCSPKSGHDTVSWYQQALGQGPQFIFQYYEEEERQRGNFPDRFSGHQFPNYSSELNVNALLLGDSALYLCASSQSLGGNIQYFGAGTRLSVL.

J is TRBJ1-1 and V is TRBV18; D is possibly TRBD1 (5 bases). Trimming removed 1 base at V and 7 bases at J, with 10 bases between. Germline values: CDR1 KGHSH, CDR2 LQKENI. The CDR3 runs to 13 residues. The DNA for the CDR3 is TGTGCCAGCTCACCACGGGCGGGGGATGAAGCTTTCTTT. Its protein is CASSPRAGDEAFF.

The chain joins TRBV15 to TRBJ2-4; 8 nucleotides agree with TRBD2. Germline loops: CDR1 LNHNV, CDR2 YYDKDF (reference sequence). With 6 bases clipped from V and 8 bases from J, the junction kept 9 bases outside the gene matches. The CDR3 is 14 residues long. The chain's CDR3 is CATRGGGRVDIQYF. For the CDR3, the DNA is TGTGCCACCAGAGGCGGGGGGCGGGTAGACATTCAGTACTTC.

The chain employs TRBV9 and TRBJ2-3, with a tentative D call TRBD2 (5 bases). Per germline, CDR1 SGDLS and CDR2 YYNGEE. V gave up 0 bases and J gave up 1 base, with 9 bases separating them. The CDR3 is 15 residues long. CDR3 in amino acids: CASSVAGSRTDTQYF. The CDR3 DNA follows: TGTGCCAGCAGCGTAGCGGGGTCCCGCACAGATACGCAGTATTTT.

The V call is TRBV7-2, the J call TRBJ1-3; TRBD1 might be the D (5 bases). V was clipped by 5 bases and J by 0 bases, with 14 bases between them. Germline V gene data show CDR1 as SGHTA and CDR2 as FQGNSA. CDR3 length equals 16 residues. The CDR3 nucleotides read TGTGCCAGCAGCATAGACCAGGGCTTCTCTGGAAACACCATATATTTT. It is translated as CASSIDQGFSGNTIYF.